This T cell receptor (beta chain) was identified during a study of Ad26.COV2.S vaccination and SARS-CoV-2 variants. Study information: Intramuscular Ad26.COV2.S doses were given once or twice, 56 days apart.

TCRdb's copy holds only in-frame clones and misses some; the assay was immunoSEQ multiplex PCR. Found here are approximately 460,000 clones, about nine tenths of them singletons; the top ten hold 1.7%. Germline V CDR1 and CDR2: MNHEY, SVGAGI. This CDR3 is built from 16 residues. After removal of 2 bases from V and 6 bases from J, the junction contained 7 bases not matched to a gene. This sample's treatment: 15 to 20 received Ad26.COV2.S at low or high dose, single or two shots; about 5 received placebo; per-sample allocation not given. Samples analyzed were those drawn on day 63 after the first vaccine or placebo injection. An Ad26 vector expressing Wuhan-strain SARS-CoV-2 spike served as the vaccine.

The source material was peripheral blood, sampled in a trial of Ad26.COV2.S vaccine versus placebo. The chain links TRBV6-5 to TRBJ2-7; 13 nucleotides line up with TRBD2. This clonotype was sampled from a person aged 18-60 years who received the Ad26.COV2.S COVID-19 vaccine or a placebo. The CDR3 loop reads CASSYEGLAGSGEQYF. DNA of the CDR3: TGTGCCAGCAGTTACGAGGGACTAGCGGGATCCGGCGAGCAGTACTTC.